These T cell receptor beta chains were read from a single sample in a study of blood T cell repertoires in COVID-19. Assay used: immunoSEQ multiplex PCR; TCRdb lists only in-frame clones, some missing. The data contain 200,000 to 300,000 clones, around 87% of them singletons. Sequencing was carried out using peripheral blood. The receptor set was obtained from a woman in her thirties or forties who had recovered from COVID-19. The CDR3 runs from the conserved cysteine through the conserved F or W. Fields, in order: D gene, clone size, V gene, J gene, CDR3 DNA, CDR3 protein. A D gene is named only where the DNA matches it firmly. Where a row states a size, it is once, few, many or the class of an expanded clone; other rows omit it.

D: TRBD1; size: .; V: TRBV19; J: TRBJ2-2; DNA: TGTGCCAGTAAAACGGACAGGGGCTACGGGGAGCTGTTTTTT; CDR3: CASKTDRGYGELFF
D: .; size: .; V: TRBV29-1; J: TRBJ1-4; DNA: TGCAGCGTGGTAGTTTATGAAAAACTGTTTTTT; CDR3: CSVVVYEKLFF
D: .; size: .; V: TRBV5-1; J: TRBJ1-2; DNA: TGCGCCAGCAGCTTGGGTCAGAACTATGGCTACACCTTC; CDR3: CASSLGQNYGYTF
D: .; size: once; V: TRBV10-3; J: TRBJ2-3; DNA: TGTGCCATCAGTGAGTCGGGCAGAACGCAGTATTTT; CDR3: CAISESGRTQYF
D: .; size: .; V: TRBV2; J: TRBJ2-3; DNA: TGTGCCAGCAGTGCTATGGGGGCAGGGGTGGGAGATACGCAGTATTTT; CDR3: CASSAMGAGVGDTQYF
D: .; size: .; V: TRBV14; J: TRBJ2-1; DNA: TGTGCCAGCAGCCAAAGAACGGGGGTATGGCAGTTCTTC; CDR3: CASSQRTGVWQFF
D: TRBD1; size: .; V: TRBV5-1; J: TRBJ1-1; DNA: TGCGCCAGCAGCAGGACAGGCCAGAACACTGAAGCTTTCTTT; CDR3: CASSRTGQNTEAFF
D: .; size: .; V: TRBV7-3; J: TRBJ2-2; DNA: TGTGCCAGCAGCTTACTCCCCGGGGAGCTGTTTTTT; CDR3: CASSLLPGELFF
D: TRBD2; size: .; V: TRBV7-2; J: TRBJ2-3; DNA: TGTGCCAGCAGCCTACGGGACTATGGAGATACGCAGTATTTT; CDR3: CASSLRDYGDTQYF
D: .; size: .; V: TRBV6-1; J: TRBJ1-2; DNA: TGTGCCAGCAGTGAACATCGGACTTCGGGCTACACCTTC; CDR3: CASSEHRTSGYTF
D: .; size: .; V: TRBV9; J: TRBJ1-3; DNA: TGTGCCAGCAATTTACCCTCGGGAGGTGCCTCTGGAAACACCATATATTTT; CDR3: CASNLPSGGASGNTIYF
D: .; size: .; V: TRBV19; J: TRBJ2-5; DNA: TGTGCCAGTAGTATAGGAACTAGCCCGGGGACCCAGTACTTC; CDR3: CASSIGTSPGTQYF
D: .; size: many; V: TRBV4-1; J: TRBJ1-5; DNA: TGCGCCAGCAGCGAGTATTGGGGGGGCAATCAGCCCCAGCATTTT; CDR3: CASSEYWGGNQPQHF
D: .; size: .; V: TRBV18; J: TRBJ1-5; DNA: TGTGCCAGCTCACCCTTACCGGATCAGCCCCAGCATTTT; CDR3: CASSPLPDQPQHF
D: TRBD2; size: .; V: TRBV9; J: TRBJ2-3; DNA: TGTGCCAGCAGCGTAGTACCAGCGGGGGGTCCCAGCACAGATACGCAGTATTTT; CDR3: CASSVVPAGGPSTDTQYF
D: .; size: .; V: TRBV4-3; J: TRBJ2-7; DNA: TGCGCCAGCAGCCAAGATCCTTGGGGCCGCTCCTACGAGCAGTACTTC; CDR3: CASSQDPWGRSYEQYF
D: .; size: .; V: TRBV24-1; J: TRBJ2-1; DNA: TGTGCCACCAGTGATCCGGACAGAAGGGGCAATGAGCAGTTCTTC; CDR3: CATSDPDRRGNEQFF
D: .; size: .; V: TRBV18; J: TRBJ1-2; DNA: TGTGCCAGCTCACCTTCTCACAGACCGTATGGCTACACCTTC; CDR3: CASSPSHRPYGYTF
D: TRBD2; size: .; V: TRBV7-2; J: TRBJ2-2; DNA: TGTGCCAGCAGCCCGACTAGCGGGGTTGGGACCGGGGAGCTGTTTTTT; CDR3: CASSPTSGVGTGELFF
D: .; size: .; V: TRBV5-1; J: TRBJ1-1; DNA: TGCGCCAGCAGCTGGACGGGGACACTGAACACTGAAGCTTTCTTT; CDR3: CASSWTGTLNTEAFF
D: TRBD2; size: .; V: TRBV29-1; J: TRBJ2-1; DNA: TGCAGCGTTGTAGGCGGGGGGGAATACAATGAGCAGTTCTTC; CDR3: CSVVGGGEYNEQFF
D: .; size: .; V: TRBV6-6; J: TRBJ2-7; DNA: TGTGCCAGCAGTTATGGACACACCACCTACGAGCAGTACTTC; CDR3: CASSYGHTTYEQYF
D: TRBD1; size: .; V: TRBV18; J: TRBJ2-2; DNA: TGTGCCAGCTCACCACCCTGGACAGGGGCCACCGGGGAGCTGTTTTTT; CDR3: CASSPPWTGATGELFF
D: TRBD2; size: .; V: TRBV18; J: TRBJ2-1; DNA: TGTGCCAGCTCACCCTACGCTAGCGGGGGATACAATGAGCAGTTCTTC; CDR3: CASSPYASGGYNEQFF
D: .; size: .; V: TRBV6-5; J: TRBJ2-1; DNA: TGTGCCAGCAGTTACAACAGGGTCAATGAGCAGTTCTTC; CDR3: CASSYNRVNEQFF
D: .; size: .; V: TRBV5-1; J: TRBJ2-2; DNA: TGCGCCAGCAGCTTAGTACGTGGGGGGACCGGGGAGCTGTTTTTT; CDR3: CASSLVRGGTGELFF
D: TRBD1; size: .; V: TRBV7-2; J: TRBJ1-1; DNA: TGTGCCAGCAGCCTTACAGGGGCAGGAACTGAAGCTTTCTTT; CDR3: CASSLTGAGTEAFF
D: .; size: .; V: TRBV10-1; J: TRBJ1-4; DNA: TGCGCCAGCAGTGAACTTCCGGGGGGTGAAAAACTGTTTTTT; CDR3: CASSELPGGEKLFF
D: .; size: .; V: TRBV6-2/TRBV6-3; J: TRBJ1-2; DNA: TGTGCCAGCAGTGGGTTGGGAAAAGGACATCATGGCTACACCTTC; CDR3: CASSGLGKGHHGYTF
D: .; size: few; V: TRBV7-2; J: TRBJ2-7; DNA: TGTGCCAGCAGCTTTGTTTCGGGATTGCGGGAGCAGTACTTC; CDR3: CASSFVSGLREQYF
D: .; size: .; V: TRBV10-1; J: TRBJ1-1; DNA: TGCGCCAGCAGTGGGGGGCGAGGGACTGAAGCTTTCTTT; CDR3: CASSGGRGTEAFF
D: .; size: few; V: TRBV16; J: TRBJ2-4; DNA: TGTGCCAGCAGCCCCACTCCGGGATACACAAATTTC; CDR3: CASSPTPGYTNF
D: .; size: .; V: TRBV5-1; J: TRBJ1-2; DNA: TGCGCCAGTAGAACGACTAACTATGGCTACACCTTC; CDR3: CASRTTNYGYTF
D: TRBD1; size: .; V: TRBV24-1; J: TRBJ1-5; DNA: TGTGCCACCCTACAGGGGGGAGGCAATCAGCCCCAGCATTTT; CDR3: CATLQGGGNQPQHF
D: .; size: once; V: TRBV6-5; J: TRBJ2-2; DNA: TGTGCCAGCGGCAGAATTTACGGGGAGCTGTTTTTT; CDR3: CASGRIYGELFF
D: .; size: .; V: TRBV30; J: TRBJ2-5; DNA: TGTGCCTGGAGTGTACGGGGGGCGATAGGGGAGACCCAGTACTTC; CDR3: CAWSVRGAIGETQYF
D: .; size: .; V: TRBV7-9; J: TRBJ2-2; DNA: TGTGCCAGCAGCTTAGCGGGGCAGTCGAACACCGGGGAGCTGTTTTTT; CDR3: CASSLAGQSNTGELFF
D: TRBD1; size: .; V: TRBV6-6; J: TRBJ1-3; DNA: TGTGCCAGCAGGATCCAGGGGGGCTCTGGAAACACCATATATTTT; CDR3: CASRIQGGSGNTIYF
D: .; size: .; V: TRBV5-1; J: TRBJ1-3; DNA: TGCGCCAGCAGCTCGCAGGGGCTCGGAAACACCATATATTTT; CDR3: CASSSQGLGNTIYF
D: TRBD1; size: .; V: TRBV4-3; J: TRBJ1-6; DNA: TGCGCCAGCAGCCGGGATGACAGGGCTAGGAGTTCCTATAATTCACCCCTCCACTTT; CDR3: CASSRDDRARSSYNSPLHF
D: TRBD1; size: .; V: TRBV18; J: TRBJ2-7; DNA: TGTGCCAGCTCACCTGGAAGGGGGCCCGGCGAGCAGTACTTC; CDR3: CASSPGRGPGEQYF
D: .; size: .; V: TRBV2; J: TRBJ2-5; DNA: TGTGCCAGCAGTGTGACCCGGGGGGCCGATAAGACCCAGTACTTC; CDR3: CASSVTRGADKTQYF
D: .; size: .; V: TRBV7-9; J: TRBJ2-7; DNA: TGTGCCAGCAGCTTAGGGCGGGGATACCTCTCCTACGAGCAGTACTTC; CDR3: CASSLGRGYLSYEQYF
D: TRBD1; size: .; V: TRBV6-5; J: TRBJ1-2; DNA: TGTGCCAGCAGTTACGGGGACAGATTTTATGGCTACACCTTC; CDR3: CASSYGDRFYGYTF
D: .; size: .; V: TRBV5-1; J: TRBJ1-4; DNA: TGCGCCAGCAGCTTGGGAACAGGGTCGAATGAAAAACTGTTTTTT; CDR3: CASSLGTGSNEKLFF
D: TRBD1; size: many; V: TRBV18; J: TRBJ1-2; DNA: TGTGCCAGCACGGACAGGGGCCGCGGCTACACCTTC; CDR3: CASTDRGRGYTF
D: TRBD2; size: .; V: TRBV7-2; J: TRBJ2-5; DNA: TGTGCCAGCAGCCACGGACTAGCGGGGGGGAGGGAGACCCAGTACTTC; CDR3: CASSHGLAGGRETQYF
D: TRBD1; size: .; V: TRBV29-1; J: TRBJ2-5; DNA: TGCAGCGTAGACACAGGGGGCCGGGAGACCCAGTACTTC; CDR3: CSVDTGGRETQYF
D: TRBD2; size: .; V: TRBV2; J: TRBJ2-1; DNA: TGTGCCAGCAACCCGGGACTAGTCTCCAATGAGCAGTTCTTC; CDR3: CASNPGLVSNEQFF
D: .; size: .; V: TRBV5-6; J: TRBJ1-2; DNA: TGTGCCAGCAGACTAGGGCTAAACGGCTACACCTTC; CDR3: CASRLGLNGYTF
D: .; size: .; V: TRBV4-3; J: TRBJ1-2; DNA: TGCGCCAGCAGCCAAAGGGGCGGGGTCTATGGCTACACCTTC; CDR3: CASSQRGGVYGYTF
D: TRBD2; size: .; V: TRBV18; J: TRBJ2-1; DNA: TGTGCCAGCTCACCACCCGGACTAGATGGAAGTGAGCAGTTCTTC; CDR3: CASSPPGLDGSEQFF
D: TRBD2; size: .; V: TRBV3-1/TRBV3-2; J: TRBJ2-3; DNA: TGTGCCAGCCAAGGGCGGGGGGTCCTTAAAGATACGCAGTATTTT; CDR3: CASQGRGVLKDTQYF
D: TRBD1; size: .; V: TRBV24-1; J: TRBJ2-3; DNA: TGTGCCACCAGTGATTCGGGACAGGGTGTAGCAGATACGCAGTATTTT; CDR3: CATSDSGQGVADTQYF
D: TRBD1; size: .; V: TRBV2; J: TRBJ2-2; DNA: TGTGCCAGCAGTGGTCTGGGACAGGGGGCTTCTACCAACGGGAGGGAGCTGTTTTTT; CDR3: CASSGLGQGASTNGRELFF
D: TRBD1; size: .; V: TRBV7-9; J: TRBJ2-1; DNA: TGTGCCAGCAGCTTCCGGGACAGTTCCTACAATGAGCAGTTCTTC; CDR3: CASSFRDSSYNEQFF
D: .; size: once; V: TRBV5-1; J: TRBJ1-4; DNA: TGCGCCAGCAGCCTCGACCCTGCGGGCCTGGGGGAAAAACTGTTTTTT; CDR3: CASSLDPAGLGEKLFF
D: .; size: .; V: TRBV28; J: TRBJ1-5; DNA: TGTGCCAGCTCCCCATGGTTGGGGGGAAATCAGCCCCAGCATTTT; CDR3: CASSPWLGGNQPQHF
D: .; size: .; V: TRBV21-1; J: TRBJ1-1; DNA: TGTGCCAGCAGCAACGGGCACCCTGGGACGACAGGGAACACTGAAGCTTTCTTT; CDR3: CASSNGHPGTTGNTEAFF